Listed below are T cell receptor beta chains from one sample, sequenced in a study of Graves' ophthalmopathy and Graves' hyperthyroidism. TCRdb recomputed calls from the multiplex PCR reads with MiXCR, one row per CDR3 protein. The table shows a few hundred thousand distinct CDR3 sequences, with under 25% occurring only once. The specimen was peripheral blood. The receptor source for this set is a woman in her 50s with Graves' ophthalmopathy. CDR3s include the opening cysteine and the closing phenylalanine or tryptophan.

J: TRBJ1-5
V: TRBV12-3/TRBV12-4
CDR3: CASSLGGLQPQHF

J: TRBJ1-1
V: TRBV12-3/TRBV12-4
CDR3: CASRTGPRATEAFF

J: TRBJ1-2
V: TRBV13
CDR3: CASSYNRIGYTF

J: TRBJ2-5
V: TRBV5-4
CDR3: CASSLATDQETQYF

J: TRBJ2-5
V: TRBV11-2
CDR3: CASSITGTSGSGQETQYF

J: TRBJ2-7
V: TRBV6-2/TRBV6-3
CDR3: CASRQTTLGLAGGHYEQYF

J: TRBJ2-1
V: TRBV7-2
CDR3: CASSFYVGTEQFF

J: TRBJ1-2
V: TRBV6-1
CDR3: CASTGTALLGYTF

J: TRBJ2-7
V: TRBV3-2
CDR3: CASSPRDRVSYEQYF

J: TRBJ2-7
V: TRBV27
CDR3: CASSFSWQGSYEQYF

J: TRBJ2-5
V: TRBV28
CDR3: CASSARTSGSMETQYF

J: TRBJ1-1
V: TRBV3-1
CDR3: CASSQEVVGGEAFF

J: TRBJ1-6
V: TRBV12-3/TRBV12-4
CDR3: CASKLQTPDNSPLHF

J: TRBJ1-2
V: TRBV20-1
CDR3: CSAALRDGYTF

J: TRBJ1-3
V: TRBV11-1
CDR3: CASGQGSGNTIYF

J: TRBJ2-7
V: TRBV28
CDR3: CASPSGRPSYEQYF

J: TRBJ1-1
V: TRBV20-1
CDR3: CSASGETLNTEAFF

J: TRBJ1-3
V: TRBV19
CDR3: CASNAGTQKNTIYF

J: TRBJ1-3
V: TRBV15
CDR3: CATSRDRTSGNTIYF

J: TRBJ2-5
V: TRBV20-1
CDR3: CSALRTSEKGETQYF

J: TRBJ1-1
V: TRBV5-1
CDR3: CASSLATANTEAFF

J: TRBJ2-5
V: TRBV19
CDR3: CASEAVRGETQYF

J: TRBJ2-7
V: TRBV12-3/TRBV12-4
CDR3: CASSLMYGSYEQYF

J: TRBJ2-5
V: TRBV24-1
CDR3: CATSDRGGQGLRETQYF

J: TRBJ2-3
V: TRBV19
CDR3: CASSIGGGRQYTDTQYF

J: TRBJ2-5
V: TRBV19
CDR3: CASSRQLYQETQYF

J: TRBJ2-2
V: TRBV5-1
CDR3: CASSLVITGELFF

J: TRBJ2-5
V: TRBV11-2
CDR3: CASRPRGGEQETQYF

J: TRBJ2-7
V: TRBV12-3/TRBV12-4
CDR3: CASVGLAAEQYF

J: TRBJ2-4
V: TRBV14
CDR3: CASSHGLAGDNIQYF

J: TRBJ1-1
V: TRBV20-1
CDR3: CSARVGEGVTEAFF

J: TRBJ2-7
V: TRBV4-2
CDR3: CASSTHREREQYF

J: TRBJ1-5
V: TRBV20-1
CDR3: CSARVGRGNQPQHF

J: TRBJ1-1
V: TRBV2
CDR3: CASRSNENTEAFF

J: TRBJ2-5
V: TRBV15
CDR3: CATSRVTSGSYFRETQYF

J: TRBJ1-5
V: TRBV2
CDR3: CASSLWTGTDQPQHF

J: TRBJ2-5
V: TRBV4-1
CDR3: CASSQVLAGVTQYF

J: TRBJ2-7
V: TRBV5-1
CDR3: CASSLGLDREEQYF

J: TRBJ2-7
V: TRBV4-1
CDR3: CASSQNRDISYEQYF

J: TRBJ2-7
V: TRBV5-1
CDR3: CASSLAPSGTYEQYF

J: TRBJ1-1
V: TRBV12-3/TRBV12-4
CDR3: CASSLRGQGEAFF

J: TRBJ2-7
V: TRBV7-8
CDR3: CASSSGHGSYEQYF

J: TRBJ1-5
V: TRBV24-1
CDR3: CATKDRGANQPQHF

J: TRBJ1-4
V: TRBV6-2/TRBV6-3
CDR3: CASSLSGQGEKLFF

J: TRBJ2-7
V: TRBV27
CDR3: CASSTYSGTYQQYF

J: TRBJ1-1
V: TRBV25-1
CDR3: CASSEEYGATEAFF

J: TRBJ2-7
V: TRBV28
CDR3: CASSPTPGQGYEQYF

J: TRBJ2-5
V: TRBV6-2/TRBV6-3
CDR3: CASRQPGQGGETQYF

J: TRBJ2-7
V: TRBV6-1
CDR3: CASTRERAYEQYF

J: TRBJ2-7
V: TRBV4-3
CDR3: CASSHGSTGKSSYEQYF

J: TRBJ1-5
V: TRBV19
CDR3: CASRPPGQGIRPQHF

J: TRBJ1-5
V: TRBV15
CDR3: CATSRDLGKAQPQHF

J: TRBJ1-1
V: TRBV27
CDR3: CASSTGRNTEAFF

J: TRBJ1-5
V: TRBV7-3
CDR3: CASSLKADQPQHF

J: TRBJ2-3
V: TRBV11-2
CDR3: CASSLLAGASTDTQYF

J: TRBJ1-1
V: TRBV12-3/TRBV12-4
CDR3: CASRSSGGGGNTEAFF

J: TRBJ2-7
V: TRBV10-3
CDR3: CATTGLTYEQYF